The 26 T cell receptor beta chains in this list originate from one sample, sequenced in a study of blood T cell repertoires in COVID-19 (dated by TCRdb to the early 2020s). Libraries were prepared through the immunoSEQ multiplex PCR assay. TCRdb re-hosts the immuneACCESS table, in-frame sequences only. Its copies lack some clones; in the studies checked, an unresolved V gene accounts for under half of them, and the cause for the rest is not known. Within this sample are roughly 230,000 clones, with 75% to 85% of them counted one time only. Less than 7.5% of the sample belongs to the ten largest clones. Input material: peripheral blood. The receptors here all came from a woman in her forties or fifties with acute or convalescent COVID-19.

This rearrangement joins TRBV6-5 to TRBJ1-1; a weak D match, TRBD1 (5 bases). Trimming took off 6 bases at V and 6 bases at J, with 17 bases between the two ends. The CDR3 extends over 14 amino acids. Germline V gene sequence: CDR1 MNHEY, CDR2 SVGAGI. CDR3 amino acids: CASSRAGGTSEAFF. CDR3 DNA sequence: TGTGCCAGCAGCCGGGCCGGGGGTACCTCTGAAGCTTTCTTT.

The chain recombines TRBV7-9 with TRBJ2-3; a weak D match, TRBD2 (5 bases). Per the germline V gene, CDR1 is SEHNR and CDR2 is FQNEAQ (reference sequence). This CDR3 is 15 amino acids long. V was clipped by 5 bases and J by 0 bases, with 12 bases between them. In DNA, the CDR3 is TGTGCCAGCAGCCCGGAGCGGCCCAGCACAGATACGCAGTATTTT. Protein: CASSPERPSTDTQYF.

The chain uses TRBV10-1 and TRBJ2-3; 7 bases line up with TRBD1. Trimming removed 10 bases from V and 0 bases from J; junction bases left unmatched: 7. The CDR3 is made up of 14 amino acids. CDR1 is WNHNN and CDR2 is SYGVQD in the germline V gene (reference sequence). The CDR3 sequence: CATRRDSSTDTQYF. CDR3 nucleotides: TGCGCCACGCGAAGGGACAGCAGCACAGATACGCAGTATTTT.

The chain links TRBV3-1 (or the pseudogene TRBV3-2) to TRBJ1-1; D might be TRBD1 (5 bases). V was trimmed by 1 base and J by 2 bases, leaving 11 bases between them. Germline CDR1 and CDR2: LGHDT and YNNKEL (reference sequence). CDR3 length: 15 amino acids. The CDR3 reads CASSQVFGGNTEAFF. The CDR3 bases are TGTGCCAGCAGCCAAGTCTTCGGGGGAAACACTGAAGCTTTCTTT.

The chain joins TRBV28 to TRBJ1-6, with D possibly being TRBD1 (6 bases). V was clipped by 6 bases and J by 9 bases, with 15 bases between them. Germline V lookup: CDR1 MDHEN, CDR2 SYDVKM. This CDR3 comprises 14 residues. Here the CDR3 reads CASRSPGVGSPLHF. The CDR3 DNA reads TGTGCCAGCAGATCACCAGGGGTAGGTTCACCCCTCCACTTT.

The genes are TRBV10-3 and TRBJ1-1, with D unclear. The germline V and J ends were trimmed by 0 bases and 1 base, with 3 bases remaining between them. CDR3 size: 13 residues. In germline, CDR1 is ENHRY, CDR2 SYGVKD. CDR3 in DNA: TGTGCCATCAGTGAGTCCGGGAACACTGAAGCTTTCTTT. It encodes CAISESGNTEAFF.

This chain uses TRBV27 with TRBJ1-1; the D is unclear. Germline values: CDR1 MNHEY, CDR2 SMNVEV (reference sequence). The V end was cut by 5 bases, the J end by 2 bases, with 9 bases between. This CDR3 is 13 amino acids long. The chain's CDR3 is CASSRESNTEAFF. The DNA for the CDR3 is TGTGCCAGCAGTCGGGAGAGCAACACTGAAGCTTTCTTT.

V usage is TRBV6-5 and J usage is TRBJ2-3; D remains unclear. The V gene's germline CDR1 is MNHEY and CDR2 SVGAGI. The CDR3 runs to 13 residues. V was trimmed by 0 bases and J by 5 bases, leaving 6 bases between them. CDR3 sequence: CASSYSRVDTQYF. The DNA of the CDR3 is TGTGCCAGCAGTTACTCGAGAGTAGATACGCAGTATTTT.

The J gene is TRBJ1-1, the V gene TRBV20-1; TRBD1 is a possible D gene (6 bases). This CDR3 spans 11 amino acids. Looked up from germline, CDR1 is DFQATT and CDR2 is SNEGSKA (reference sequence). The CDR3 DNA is TGCAGGATGGGGGGGGCAAGTGAAGCTTTCTTT. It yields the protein CRMGGASEAFF.

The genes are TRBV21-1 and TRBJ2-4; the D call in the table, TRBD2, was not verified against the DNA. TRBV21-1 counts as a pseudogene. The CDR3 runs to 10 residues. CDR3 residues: CASSKGLPYF. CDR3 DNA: TGTGCCAGCAGCAAAGGACTGCCCTACTTC.

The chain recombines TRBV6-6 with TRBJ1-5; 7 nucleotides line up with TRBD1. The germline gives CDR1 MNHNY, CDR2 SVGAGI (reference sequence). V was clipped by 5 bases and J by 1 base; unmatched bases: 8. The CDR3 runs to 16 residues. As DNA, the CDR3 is TGTGCCAGCAGTCGACAGGGCGGGATAAGCAATCAGCCCCAGCATTTT. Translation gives CASSRQGGISNQPQHF.

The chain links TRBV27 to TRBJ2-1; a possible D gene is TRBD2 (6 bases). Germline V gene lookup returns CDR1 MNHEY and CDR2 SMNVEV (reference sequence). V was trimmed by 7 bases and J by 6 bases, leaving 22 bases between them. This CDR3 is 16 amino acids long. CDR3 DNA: TGTGCCAGCACCGTGGGGCTGGCTAGCGCAGGCAATGAGCAGTTCTTC. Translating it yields CASTVGLASAGNEQFF.

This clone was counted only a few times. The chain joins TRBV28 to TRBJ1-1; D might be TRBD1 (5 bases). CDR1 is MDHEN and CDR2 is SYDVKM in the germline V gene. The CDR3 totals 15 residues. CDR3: CAIQARSSVNTEAFF. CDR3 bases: TGTGCGATACAGGCGCGGTCTTCGGTGAACACTGAAGCTTTCTTT.

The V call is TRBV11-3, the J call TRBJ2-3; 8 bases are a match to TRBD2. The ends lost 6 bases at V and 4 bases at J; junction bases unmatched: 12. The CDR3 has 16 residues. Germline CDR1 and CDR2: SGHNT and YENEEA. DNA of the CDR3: TGTGCCAGCAGTTCCGGGACTAGTTGGGGACCAGATACGCAGTATTTT. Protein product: CASSSGTSWGPDTQYF.

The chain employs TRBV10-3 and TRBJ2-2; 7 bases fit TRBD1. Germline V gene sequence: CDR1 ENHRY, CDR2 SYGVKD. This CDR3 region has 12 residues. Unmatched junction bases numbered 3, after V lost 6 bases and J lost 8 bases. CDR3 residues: CAIRKGAGELFF. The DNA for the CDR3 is TGTGCCATCAGAAAGGGGGCGGGGGAGCTGTTTTTT.

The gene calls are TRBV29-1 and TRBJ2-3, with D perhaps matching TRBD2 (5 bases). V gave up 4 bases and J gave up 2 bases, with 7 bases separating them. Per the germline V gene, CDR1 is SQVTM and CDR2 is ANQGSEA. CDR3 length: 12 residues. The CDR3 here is CSVGTSTDTQYF. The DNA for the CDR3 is TGCAGCGTTGGGACTTCCACAGATACGCAGTATTTT.

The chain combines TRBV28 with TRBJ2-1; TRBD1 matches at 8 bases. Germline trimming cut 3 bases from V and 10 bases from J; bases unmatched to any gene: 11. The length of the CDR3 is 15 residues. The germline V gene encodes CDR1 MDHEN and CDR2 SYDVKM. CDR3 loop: CASSFRPDRGNEQFF. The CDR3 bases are TGTGCCAGCAGTTTCCGCCCTGACAGGGGAAACGAGCAGTTCTTC.

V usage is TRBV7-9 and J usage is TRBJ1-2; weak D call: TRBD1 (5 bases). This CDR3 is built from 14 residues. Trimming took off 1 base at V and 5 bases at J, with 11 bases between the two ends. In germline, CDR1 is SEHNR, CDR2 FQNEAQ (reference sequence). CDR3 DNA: TGTGCCAGCAGCTTAGGGGGCTCTGGGTATGGCTACACCTTC. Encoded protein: CASSLGGSGYGYTF.

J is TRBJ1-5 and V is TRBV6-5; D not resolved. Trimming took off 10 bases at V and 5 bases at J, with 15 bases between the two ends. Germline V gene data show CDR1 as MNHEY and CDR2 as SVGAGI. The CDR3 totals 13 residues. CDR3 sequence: CATGRSKDQPQHF. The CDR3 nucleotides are TGTGCCACTGGGAGGTCTAAGGATCAGCCCCAGCATTTT.

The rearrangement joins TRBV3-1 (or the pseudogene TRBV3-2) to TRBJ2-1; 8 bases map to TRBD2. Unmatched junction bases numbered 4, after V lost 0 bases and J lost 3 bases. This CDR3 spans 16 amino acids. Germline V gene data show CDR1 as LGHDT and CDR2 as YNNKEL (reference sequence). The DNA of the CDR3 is TGTGCCAGCAGCCAAGATGGCGGGAGGAACTACAATGAGCAGTTCTTC. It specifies CASSQDGGRNYNEQFF.

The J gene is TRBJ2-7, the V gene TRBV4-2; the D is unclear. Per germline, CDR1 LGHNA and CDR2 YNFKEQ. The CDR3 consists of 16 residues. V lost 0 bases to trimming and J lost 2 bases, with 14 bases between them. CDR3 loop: CASSQEEGNGAYEQYF. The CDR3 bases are TGTGCCAGCAGCCAAGAGGAAGGAAATGGAGCCTACGAGCAGTACTTC.

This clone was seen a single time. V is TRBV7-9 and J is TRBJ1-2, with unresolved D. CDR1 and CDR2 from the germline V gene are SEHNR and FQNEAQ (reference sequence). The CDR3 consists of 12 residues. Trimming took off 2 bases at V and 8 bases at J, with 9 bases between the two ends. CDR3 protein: CASSLQGRGYTF. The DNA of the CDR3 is TGTGCCAGCAGCTTACAAGGGAGGGGCTACACCTTC.

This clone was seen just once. The CDR3 is CASSSPGTEAFF. In DNA, the CDR3 is TGTGCCAGCAGTTCACCGGGCACTGAAGCTTTCTTT. The chain links TRBV12-3 or TRBV12-4 to TRBJ1-1, with D uncertain. Between the trimmed V and J ends, which lost 4 bases and 4 bases, there was a span of 7 bases. This CDR3 contains 12 residues.

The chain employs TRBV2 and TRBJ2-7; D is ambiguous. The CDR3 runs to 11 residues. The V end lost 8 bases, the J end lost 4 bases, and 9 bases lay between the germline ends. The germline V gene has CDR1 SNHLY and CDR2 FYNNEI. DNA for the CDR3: TGTGCCAGCCGCCGCCGGTACGAGCAGTACTTC. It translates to CASRRRYEQYF.

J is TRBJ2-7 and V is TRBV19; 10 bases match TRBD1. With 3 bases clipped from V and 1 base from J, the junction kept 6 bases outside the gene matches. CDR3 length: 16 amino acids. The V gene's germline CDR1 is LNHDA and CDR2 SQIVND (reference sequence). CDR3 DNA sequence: TGTGCCAGTAGTATGGGTGGGACAGGGGATTCCTACGAGCAGTACTTC. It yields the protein CASSMGGTGDSYEQYF.

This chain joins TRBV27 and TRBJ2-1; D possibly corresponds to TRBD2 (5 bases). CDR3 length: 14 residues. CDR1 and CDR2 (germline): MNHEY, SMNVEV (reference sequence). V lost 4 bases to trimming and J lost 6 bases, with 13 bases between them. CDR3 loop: CASSSTSGFNEQFF. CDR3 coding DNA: TGTGCCAGCAGTTCCACCTCGGGGTTCAATGAGCAGTTCTTC.